Sequencing of this T cell receptor (beta chain) was carried out in a study of CD8 T cells in ankylosing spondylitis. The CDR3 is made up of 12 amino acids. V lost 3 bases to trimming and J lost 7 bases, with 6 bases between them. Germline V gene lookup returns CDR1 SNHLY and CDR2 FYNNEI. TCRdb processed the 5' RACE reads anew with MiXCR; each CDR3 protein has one entry. The sample contains 150,000 to 200,000 distinct CDR3 sequences, approximately 32% of which appear only once. Study-level results: One TCR beta motif, made up of 7 or 8 highly homologous variants, appeared characteristic of ankylosing spondylitis blood. Significant enrichment of disease-linked clones was reportedly seen in matched ankylosing spondylitis synovial fluid.

Of note for this clonotype: Its target is unknown.

This receptor was taken from a male donor with ankylosing spondylitis. The chain uses TRBV2 and TRBJ1-4; unclear D gene. The sample taken for sequencing was synovial fluid, either unsorted or a sorted T cell fraction (not recorded which). The CDR3 reads CASSEGSEKLFF. The CDR3 coding sequence is TGTGCCAGCAGTGAGGGGTCTGAAAAACTGTTTTTT.